This paragraph covers one TCR beta chain sequence. Its target is not known. The data stem from a study of cytotoxic CD8 clonotypes in ibrutinib-treated CLL. General study findings and limits: Rare overall, public clonotypes shrank or held steady under therapy.

Assay: immunoSEQ multiplex PCR; the TCRdb copy retains only in-frame clones and omits some. The sample has roughly 180,000 clones; about 80% are singletons. The V gene lost 4 bases and the J gene lost 4 bases, with 6 bases spanning the gap. Germline CDR1 SGHAT, CDR2 FQNNGV. The CDR3 extends over 12 amino acids. This TCR derives from a human donor with chronic lymphocytic leukemia. Here the sequenced sample was PBMCs, taken after 24 months of ibrutinib treatment. V gene TRBV11-2 combines with J gene TRBJ2-3; no definite D call. In DNA form, the CDR3 reads TGTGCCAGCAGCTCGTCCGCAGATACGCAGTATTTT. Encoded protein: CASSSSADTQYF.